Included here is one T cell receptor beta chain sequence, with context. Its specificity is not known. Sequencing used immunoSEQ multiplex PCR; TCRdb keeps in-frame clones, though not all of them. The table shows some 150,000 clones, with about 93% occurring only once. V lost 5 bases, J lost 6 bases, and 13 bases lay in between. The germline V gene has CDR1 MNHNS and CDR2 SASEGT. The length of the CDR3 is 13 residues. These data are taken from a study of CD4+ T cells in melanoma. Study-level points and caveats: In melanoma, neoantigen-specific CD4+ T cells reportedly differed in differentiation state. A reported correlation linked neoantigen-specific CD4+ T cells to CD8+, macrophage and B cell function.

The rearrangement links TRBV6-1 to TRBJ1-1; D not resolved. The TCR originated in a human donor with melanoma. The CDR3 DNA reads as TGTGCCAGCAGTTTCGGGTTCCCCGCTGAAGCTTTCTTT. Its protein product is CASSFGFPAEAFF.